This TCR beta chain was captured by sequencing in a study of molecular identifiers for immune sequencing clone quantification (dated by TCRdb to between 2017 and 2018). About the full investigation: For a replicate experiment, the RNA from either about 20,000 or 100,000 naive CD8 T cells was divided into five aliquots, and four of those aliquots went on to sequencing. This methods study benchmarked molecular-identifier clustering-based TCR repertoire sequencing (MIDCIRS) and TCR RNA copy counting, using CD8 T cells to do so.

In the case of this clonotype: Its antigen specificity is not known. No base-level quality is on record; no much larger clone is a single base apart.

The library came from PCR. For sequencing, a NextSeq 500 was employed. Bulk TCR libraries were generated as previously described, with the TCR primers listed in Table S5 used. Purification of total RNA was performed with the Qiagen AllPrep DNA/RNA kit. Before analysis, reads from multiple sequencing runs of one library were combined. Regarding the original processing steps: Only reads with exact TCR constant sequence were kept, trimmed to 150 nt, and grouped by their 12-nt molecular barcodes. Within each barcode group, reads were sub-clustered at a 15% Levenshtein threshold, and quality-weighted consensus sequences were built per RNA molecule. Non-functional sequences were removed, as were lower-count sequences one edit away from another. Based on a fit of two negative binomial distributions, barcode sub-clusters having less than 20% of the maximum read count were discarded. TCRdb reprocessed the public reads (quality trimming at Q25 with fastp, clone calling with MiXCR) and kept in-frame beta chains. Merged by CDR3 protein, the rows form single entries marked with the most common genes and DNA. TCRdb's processing, not the authors' own work, is the source of the V and J calls. This sample gives 460,000 or so distinct CDR3 sequences in total; about 25% of them show up just once. The ten largest clones capture under 0.85% of the sample.

For CDR1 and CDR2, the germline V gene (reference sequence) lists LNHDA and SQIVND. V is shortened by 5 bases, J by 2 bases, and the region joining them spans 13 bases. Including the terminal cysteine and phenylalanine, the CDR3 comprises 14 residues. CDR3 DNA is the only sequence kept; it has 42 bases, read in frame from the first base. Naive CD8 T cell libraries were made from around 18,000 to 910,000 sorted cells using 10%, 30% or 50% of purified RNA. Naive CD8 T cells were FACS-sorted as CD8+CD4-CCR7+CD45RA+ on a BD FACSAria II into RLT Plus buffer. Detection sensitivity was tested by spiking Jurkat RNA equal to roughly nine TCR copies' worth into samples containing roughly 17,000-1,100,000 naive CD8 T cells. Enrichment of CD8 T cells was done with RosetteSep CD8+ T Cell Enrichment Cocktail plus Ficoll-Paque, and ACK red cell lysis came afterward. Overall results and qualifications from the work: When barcode sub-clustering was not used, chimeric consensus sequences inflated TCR diversity, with chimeras reaching as high as 47%. Spiked-in Jurkat TCR RNA (roughly 10 copies' worth), which is not part of the donor repertoire, was contained in the naive libraries. Roughly 3 recovered TCR RNA copies per cell were obtained by modeling, versus roughly 10 by digital PCR, implying a capture efficiency of approximately 30%. Clones above 20 RNA copies held over 97% of molecules in CMV-specific effector cells but under 1% in naive cells. Spiked-in Jurkat TCR RNA equivalent to a single cell was reported to be detectable even among over 800,000 naive CD8 T cells. Identical TCR molecules sharing a barcode could cause highly expanded clone sizes to be underestimated.

This TCR was recovered from a human donor in good health. Some libraries in this study had Jurkat cell RNA spiked in. Sequencing was done on a sample of naive CD8+ T cells from blood, with Jurkat cell RNA spiked in. This specimen's cell subset or site label, per the study, means: FACS-sorted CD8+CD4-CCR7+CD45RA+ naive T cells. The sequence is built from TRBV19 and TRBJ2-7; TRBD2 might be the D gene, on 5 matching bases. The DNA sequence is as follows: TGTGCCAGTAGTGCCGGGGTAGGGACCTACGAGCAGTACTTC. This gives the protein CASSAGVGTYEQYF.